One sample yielded the 22 T cell receptor beta chains listed below, sequenced in a study of blood T cell repertoires in COVID-19. Clones were sequenced by immunoSEQ multiplex PCR, and TCRdb holds only the in-frame ones, with some missing. The table has fewer than 700,000 clones, about 88% seen once. What was sequenced was peripheral blood. These receptors came from a woman aged 50 to 65 with COVID-19, enrolled during active disease.

V and J are TRBV5-4 and TRBJ1-1; 7 bases agree with TRBD1. The germline gives CDR1 SGHNT, CDR2 YYREEE (reference sequence). The CDR3 runs 14 residues. The V and J ends lost 3 bases and 1 base, in that order; junction bases with no gene match: 3. CDR3 DNA: TGTGCCAGCAGCTCGGACAGGCAGAACACTGAAGCTTTCTTT. As protein: CASSSDRQNTEAFF.

Comment on this clone: Other nucleotide sequences in the sample specify the same CDR3. The chain carries TRBV5-1 and TRBJ1-1; the D gene is possibly TRBD1 (6 bases). Germline V gene lookup returns CDR1 SGHRS and CDR2 YFSETQ. V lost 4 bases and J lost 1, with 14 bases in between. The CDR3 is made up of 15 amino acids. CDR3: CASSPLGGQNTEAFF. For the CDR3, the DNA is TGCGCCAGCAGCCCGTTGGGGGGGCAGAACACTGAAGCTTTCTTT.

The rearrangement links TRBV3-1 (or the pseudogene TRBV3-2) to TRBJ1-2; D gene uncertain. Trimming cost V 4 bases and J 8 bases, with 17 bases left between them. The CDR3 covers 14 residues. Per germline, CDR1 LGHDT and CDR2 YNNKEL (reference sequence). In DNA, the CDR3 is TGTGCCAGCAGCCCCGCGGTGGGTGCCGTAGGCTACACCTTC. Its translation: CASSPAVGAVGYTF.

This rearrangement joins TRBV6-2 or TRBV6-3 to TRBJ1-5; tentative D call: TRBD1 (5 bases). The length of the CDR3 is 13 residues. V lost 5 bases and J 7 bases, leaving 12 bases between the germline ends. From germline, CDR1 is MNHEY and CDR2 SVGEGT. The CDR3 loop reads CASSPGLLQPQHF. For the CDR3, the DNA is TGTGCCAGCAGTCCAGGGCTTCTCCAGCCCCAGCATTTT.

The rearrangement uses TRBV2 and TRBJ2-1, with 11 positions matching TRBD1. Germline lookup yields CDR1 SNHLY and CDR2 FYNNEI. The V gene end was trimmed by 2 bases and the J gene end by 9 bases; junction bases not matched to a gene: 6. The CDR3 has 15 amino acids. The CDR3 loop reads CASSERTGGLGEQFF. The CDR3 bases are TGTGCCAGCAGTGAAAGGACAGGGGGCTTGGGTGAGCAGTTCTTC.

CDR3 in amino acids: CASSERQGALNSPLHF. CDR3 DNA: TGTGCCAGCAGTGAACGGCAGGGGGCGTTAAATTCACCCCTCCACTTT. The gene calls are TRBV2 and TRBJ1-6; 8 bases are shared with TRBD1. V was clipped by 2 bases and J by 7 bases; unmatched bases: 7. CDR1 is SNHLY, CDR2 FYNNEI, per germline. The CDR3 contains 16 residues.

The chain links TRBV16 to TRBJ2-7; maybe TRBD1 (5 bases). With 6 bases removed from V and 4 bases from J, the gap between germline ends came to 13 bases. The CDR3 runs to 13 residues. Germline V gene lookup returns CDR1 KGHSY and CDR2 FQNENV. The CDR3 loop is CASSPYRFYEQYF. In nucleotides, the CDR3 is TGTGCCAGCAGTCCGTACAGGTTTTACGAGCAGTACTTC.

The V gene is TRBV28, the J gene TRBJ2-5; D might be TRBD2 (7 bases). The CDR3 consists of 14 residues. CDR1 and CDR2 (germline): MDHEN, SYDVKM. V lost 2 bases, J lost 2 bases, and 9 bases lay in between. CDR3 DNA sequence: TGTGCCAGCAGTTTAGGGGGGGCGCAAGAGACCCAGTACTTC. Its translation is CASSLGGAQETQYF. The full variable domain, in which reference TRBV28 and TRBJ2-5 provide the parts outside the CDR3, is DVKVTQSSRYLVKRTGEKVFLECVQDMDHENMFWYRQDPGLGLRLIYFSYDVKMKEKGDIPEGYSVSREKKERFSLILESASTNQTSMYLCASSLGGAQETQYFGPGTRLLVL.

V usage is TRBV5-1 and J usage is TRBJ1-1; D gene uncertain. V lost 5 bases and J lost 0, with 11 bases in between. The length of the CDR3 is 14 residues. Germline V gives CDR1 SGHRS, CDR2 YFSETQ. CDR3 bases: TGCGCCAGCAGACCTGGAGATCTGAACACTGAAGCTTTCTTT. It specifies CASRPGDLNTEAFF.

V usage is TRBV30 and J usage is TRBJ1-1, with 7 bases identical to TRBD1. This CDR3 region has 14 residues. The trim removed 3 bases at V and 4 bases at J, leaving 8 bases unmatched. Looked up from germline, CDR1 is GTSNPN and CDR2 is SVGIG (reference sequence). This chain's CDR3 is CAWSADRAGTEAFF. Here the CDR3 DNA reads TGTGCCTGGAGCGCCGACAGGGCGGGCACTGAAGCTTTCTTT.

The chain couples TRBV7-2 to TRBJ1-5; D is undetermined. From germline, CDR1 is SGHTA and CDR2 FQGNSA. V was shortened by 5 bases and J by 0 bases, with 14 bases between the two germline ends. This CDR3 has 16 residues. In DNA form, the CDR3 reads TGTGCCAGCAGCCCGGAAGGACTTTATAGCAATCAGCCCCAGCATTTT. It specifies CASSPEGLYSNQPQHF.

The chain couples TRBV30 to TRBJ1-4; TRBD1 matches at 8 bases. CDR3 size: 15 residues. Germline V gene lookup returns CDR1 GTSNPN and CDR2 SVGIG (reference sequence). The trim removed 3 bases at V and 5 bases at J, leaving 8 bases unmatched. The CDR3 DNA follows: TGTGCCTGGAGGGCCACCGACAGGGGAAATGAAAAACTGTTTTTT. The encoded protein is CAWRATDRGNEKLFF.

The genes are TRBV28 and TRBJ2-2; 9 nucleotides agree with TRBD1. The germline CDR1 and CDR2 sequences are MDHEN and SYDVKM. V trimming: 5 bases; J trimming: 4 bases; junction bases outside the gene matches: 11. The CDR3 contains 17 residues. The CDR3 spells CASSAHGQGFVTGELFF. The CDR3 nucleotides read TGTGCCAGCAGTGCCCACGGACAGGGGTTTGTCACCGGGGAGCTGTTTTTT.

This clone appeared once. The CDR3, as DNA: TGTGCCAGCAGCTTAACAGGGGGCGCATCCCCGTATGGCTACACCTTC. The encoded protein is CASSLTGGASPYGYTF. The chain links TRBV7-2 to TRBJ1-2; 9 bases fit TRBD1. V gave up 2 bases and J gave up 5 bases; unmatched junction bases: 9. This CDR3 has 16 amino acids. In germline, CDR1 is SGHTA, CDR2 FQGNSA.

The V call is TRBV28, the J call TRBJ2-2; D not certain. The CDR3 consists of 13 residues. V gave up 5 bases and J gave up 6 bases, with 10 bases separating them. The V gene's germline CDR1 is MDHEN and CDR2 SYDVKM. CDR3 coding DNA: TGTGCCAGCAGTCCCCTTCCCGCCGGGGAGCTGTTTTTT. It is translated as CASSPLPAGELFF. The full variable domain, completed using reference TRBV28 and TRBJ2-2, is DVKVTQSSRYLVKRTGEKVFLECVQDMDHENMFWYRQDPGLGLRLIYFSYDVKMKEKGDIPEGYSVSREKKERFSLILESASTNQTSMYLCASSPLPAGELFFGEGSRLTVL.

The count of this clone is one. The chain is built from TRBV19 and TRBJ1-2, with D possibly being TRBD1 (6 bases). Trimming cost V 5 bases and J 0 bases, with 10 bases left between them. Looked up from germline, CDR1 is LNHDA and CDR2 is SQIVND (reference sequence). This CDR3 region has 14 residues. The CDR3 DNA reads TGTGCCAGTAGTGGACAGAGCGCTAACTATGGCTACACCTTC. Translating it yields CASSGQSANYGYTF.

This clone came up once. The V gene is TRBV27, the J gene TRBJ2-1, with D perhaps TRBD2 (6 bases). Deletions cut 5 bases from V and 9 bases from J, with 17 bases between. From germline, CDR1 is MNHEY and CDR2 SMNVEV (reference sequence). This CDR3 spans 14 amino acids. CDR3 in amino acids: CASSPPGLHFEQFF. CDR3 DNA: TGTGCCAGCAGTCCGCCGGGACTCCACTTTGAGCAGTTCTTC.

The chain joins TRBV5-4 to TRBJ2-1; possible D gene TRBD2, 7 bases. Trimming shortened V by 1 base and J by 6 bases, and 14 bases separated the two germline ends. Germline CDR1 SGHNT, CDR2 YYREEE (reference sequence). This CDR3 contains 15 residues. CDR3 bases: TGTGCCAGCAGCTTGATTGGCGGGGGCTTCAATGAGCAGTTCTTC. Protein sequence: CASSLIGGGFNEQFF. Variable domain in full (rest from reference TRBV5-4 and TRBJ2-1): ETGVTQSPTHLIKTRGQQVTLRCSSQSGHNTVSWYQQALGQGPQFIFQYYREEENGRGNFPPRFSGLQFPNYSSELNVNALELDDSALYLCASSLIGGGFNEQFFGPGTRLTVL.

The chain links TRBV30 to TRBJ2-5, with D perhaps TRBD2 (5 bases). Germline CDR1 is GTSNPN and CDR2 is SVGIG (reference sequence). The V end was cut by 5 bases, the J end by 7 bases, with 14 bases between. The CDR3 extends over 12 amino acids. The CDR3 DNA follows: TGTGCCTGGGCGGGCCCCGGCGGGACCCAGTACTTC. It codes for CAWAGPGGTQYF. Filled out from reference TRBV30 and TRBJ2-5, the complete variable domain reads SQTIHQWPATLVQPVGSPLSLECTVEGTSNPNLYWYRQAAGRGLQLLFYSVGIGQISSEVPQNLSASRPQDRQFILSSKKLLLSDSGFYLCAWAGPGGTQYFGPGTRLLVL.

The gene calls are TRBV7-8 and TRBJ1-2, with D unresolved. The CDR3 length is 14 residues. Trimming stripped 2 bases from V and 5 bases from J, with 12 bases between. Germline V CDR1 and CDR2: SGHVS, FQNEAQ. The CDR3, as DNA: TGTGCCAGCAGCTTATTGGAGGCTGCTTATGGCTACACCTTC. It codes for CASSLLEAAYGYTF. The variable domain in full, with the rest retrieved from reference TRBV7-8 and TRBJ1-2, is GAGVSQSPRYKVAKRGQDVALRCDPISGHVSLFWYQQALGQGPEFLTYFQNEAQLDKSGLPSDRFFAERPEGSVSTLKIQRTQQEDSAVYLCASSLLEAAYGYTFGSGTRLTVV.

The rearrangement links TRBV19 to TRBJ1-3; perhaps TRBD1 as D (6 bases). Deletions cut 5 bases from V and 2 bases from J, with 16 bases between. The CDR3 is 16 amino acids. In germline, CDR1 is LNHDA, CDR2 SQIVND (reference sequence). The CDR3 DNA reads as TGTGCCAGTAGTGTACCGCAAGAGGGGGCTGGAAACACCATATATTTT. It yields the protein CASSVPQEGAGNTIYF.

CDR3 sequence: CASSLQGASEAFF. CDR3 DNA sequence: TGCGCCAGCAGCTTGCAGGGGGCGAGTGAAGCTTTCTTT. This chain uses TRBV5-1 with TRBJ1-1; 8 bases are shared with TRBD1. With V trimmed by 1 base and J by 7 bases, 3 bases remained unmatched. The CDR3 is made up of 13 amino acids. CDR1 and CDR2 from the germline V gene are SGHRS and YFSETQ.